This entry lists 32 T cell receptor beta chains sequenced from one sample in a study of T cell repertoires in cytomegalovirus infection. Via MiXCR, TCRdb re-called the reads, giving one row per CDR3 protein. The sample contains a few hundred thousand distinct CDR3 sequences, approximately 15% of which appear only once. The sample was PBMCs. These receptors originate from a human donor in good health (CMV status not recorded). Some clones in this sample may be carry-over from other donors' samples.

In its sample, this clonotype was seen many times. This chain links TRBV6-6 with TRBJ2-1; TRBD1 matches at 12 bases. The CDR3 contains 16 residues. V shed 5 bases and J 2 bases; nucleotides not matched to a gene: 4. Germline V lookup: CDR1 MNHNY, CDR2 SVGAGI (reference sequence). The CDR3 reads CASSQGQGAAYNEQFF. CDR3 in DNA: TGTGCCAGCAGTCAGGGACAGGGGGCGGCCTACAATGAGCAGTTCTTC.

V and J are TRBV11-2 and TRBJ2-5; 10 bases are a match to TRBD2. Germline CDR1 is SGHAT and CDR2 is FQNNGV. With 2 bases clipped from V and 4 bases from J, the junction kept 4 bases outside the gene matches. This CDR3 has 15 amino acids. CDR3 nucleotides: TGTGCCAGCAGCTTACAAGCTAGCGGGGGAGAGACCCAGTACTTC. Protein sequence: CASSLQASGGETQYF.

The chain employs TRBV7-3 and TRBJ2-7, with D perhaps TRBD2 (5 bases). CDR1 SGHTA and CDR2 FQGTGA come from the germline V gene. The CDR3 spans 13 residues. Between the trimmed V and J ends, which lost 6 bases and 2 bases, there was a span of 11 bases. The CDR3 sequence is CASRPTGTYEQYF. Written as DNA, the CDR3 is TGTGCCAGCAGACCGACGGGAACCTACGAGCAGTACTTC. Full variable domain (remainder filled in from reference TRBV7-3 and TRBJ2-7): GAGVSQTPSNKVTEKGKYVELRCDPISGHTALYWYRQSLGQGPEFLIYFQGTGAADDSGLPNDRFFAVRPEGSVSTLKIQRTERGDSAVYLCASRPTGTYEQYFGPGTRLTVT.

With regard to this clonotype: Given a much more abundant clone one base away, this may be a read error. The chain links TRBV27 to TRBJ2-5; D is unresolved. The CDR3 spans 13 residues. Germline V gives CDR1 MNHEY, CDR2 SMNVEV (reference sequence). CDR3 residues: CASSTLWQGTQYF. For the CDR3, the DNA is TGTGCCAGCAGCACCTTGTGGCAAGGGACCCAGTACTTC.

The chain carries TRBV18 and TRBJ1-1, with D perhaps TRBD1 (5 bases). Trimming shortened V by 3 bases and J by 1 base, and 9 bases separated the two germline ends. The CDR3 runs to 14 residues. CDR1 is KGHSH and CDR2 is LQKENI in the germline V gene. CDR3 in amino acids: CASSPLTANTEAFF. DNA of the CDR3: TGTGCCAGCTCACCCCTGACAGCGAACACTGAAGCTTTCTTT.

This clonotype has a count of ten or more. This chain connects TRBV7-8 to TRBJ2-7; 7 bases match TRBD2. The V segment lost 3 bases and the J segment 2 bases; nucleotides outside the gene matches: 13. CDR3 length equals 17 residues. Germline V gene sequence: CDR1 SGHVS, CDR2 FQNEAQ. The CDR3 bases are TGTGCCAGCAGCTTCCTTAGCGGGCTTCATAAAACCTACGAGCAGTACTTC. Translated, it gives CASSFLSGLHKTYEQYF.

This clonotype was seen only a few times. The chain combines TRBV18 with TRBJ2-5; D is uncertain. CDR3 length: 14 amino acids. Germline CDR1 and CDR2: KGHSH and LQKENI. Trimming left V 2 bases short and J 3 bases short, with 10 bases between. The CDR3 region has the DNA TGTGCCAGCTCACCAGATCAAAGGGAAGAGACCCAGTACTTC. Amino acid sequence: CASSPDQREETQYF.

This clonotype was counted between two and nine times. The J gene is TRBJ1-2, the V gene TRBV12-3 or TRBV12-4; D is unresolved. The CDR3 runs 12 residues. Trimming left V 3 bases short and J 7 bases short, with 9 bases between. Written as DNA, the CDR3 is TGTGCCAGCAGTTTGACGGGCGTTGGCTACACCTTC. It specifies CASSLTGVGYTF.

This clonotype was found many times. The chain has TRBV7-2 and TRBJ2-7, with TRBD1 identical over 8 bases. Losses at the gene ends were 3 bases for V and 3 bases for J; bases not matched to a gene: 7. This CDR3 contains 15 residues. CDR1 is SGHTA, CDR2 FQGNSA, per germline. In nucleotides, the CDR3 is TGTGCCAGCAGCTTCTACACCGGGACAGGCTACGAGCAGTACTTC. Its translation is CASSFYTGTGYEQYF.

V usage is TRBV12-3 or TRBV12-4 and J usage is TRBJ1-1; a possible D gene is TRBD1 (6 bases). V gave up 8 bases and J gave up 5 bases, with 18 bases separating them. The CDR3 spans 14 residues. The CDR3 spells CASETSGGRTEAFF. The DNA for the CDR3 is TGTGCCAGCGAGACATCCGGGGGGCGGACTGAAGCTTTCTTT.

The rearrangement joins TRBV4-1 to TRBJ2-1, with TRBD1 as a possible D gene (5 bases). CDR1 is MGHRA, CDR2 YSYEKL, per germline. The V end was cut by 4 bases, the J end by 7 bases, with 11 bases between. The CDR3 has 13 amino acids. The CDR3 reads CASSPTVGNEQFF. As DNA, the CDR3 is TGCGCCAGCAGCCCGACAGTGGGTAATGAGCAGTTCTTC.

The CDR3 is CSASDTDTQYF. The CDR3 DNA follows: TGCAGTGCTAGCGACACAGATACGCAGTATTTT. The genes are TRBV20-1 and TRBJ2-3; no definite D call. The CDR3 totals 11 residues. Trimming removed 3 bases from V and 2 bases from J, with 3 bases in between. The germline CDR1 and CDR2 sequences are DFQATT and SNEGSKA (reference sequence).

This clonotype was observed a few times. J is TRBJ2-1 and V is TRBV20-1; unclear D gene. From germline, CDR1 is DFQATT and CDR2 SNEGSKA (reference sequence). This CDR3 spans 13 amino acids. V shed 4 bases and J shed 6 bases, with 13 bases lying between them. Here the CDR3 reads CSAKEVASNEQFF. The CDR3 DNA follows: TGCAGTGCTAAAGAGGTAGCTAGCAATGAGCAGTTCTTC.

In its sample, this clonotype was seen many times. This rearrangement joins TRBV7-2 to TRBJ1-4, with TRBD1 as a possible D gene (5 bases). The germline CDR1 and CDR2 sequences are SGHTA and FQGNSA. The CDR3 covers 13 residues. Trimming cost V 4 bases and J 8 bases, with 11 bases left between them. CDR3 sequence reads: CASSSGRGEKLFF. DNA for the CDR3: TGTGCCAGCAGCTCGGGAAGGGGAGAAAAACTGTTTTTT.

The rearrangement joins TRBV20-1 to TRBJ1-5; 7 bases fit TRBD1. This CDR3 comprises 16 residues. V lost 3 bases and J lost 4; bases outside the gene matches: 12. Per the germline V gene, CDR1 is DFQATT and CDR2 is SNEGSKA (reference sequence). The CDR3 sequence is CSARKGANPKNQPQHF. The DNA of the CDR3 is TGCAGTGCTAGGAAGGGGGCAAACCCTAAGAATCAGCCCCAGCATTTT.

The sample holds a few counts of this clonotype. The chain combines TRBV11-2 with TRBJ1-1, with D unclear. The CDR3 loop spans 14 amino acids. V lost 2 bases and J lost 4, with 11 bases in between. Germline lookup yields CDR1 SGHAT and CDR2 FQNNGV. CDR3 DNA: TGTGCCAGCAGCTTAAGTCGGGGAAGCACTGAAGCTTTCTTT. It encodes CASSLSRGSTEAFF.

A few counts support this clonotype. In DNA form, the CDR3 reads TGCGCCAGCAGCCTTGGAGGGCCCAGCTACAATGAGCAGTTCTTC. Amino acids: CASSLGGPSYNEQFF. The chain couples TRBV4-3 to TRBJ2-1, with D possibly being TRBD2 (6 bases). The V end was cut by 4 bases, the J end by 3 bases, with 13 bases between. CDR3 length: 15 residues. Germline CDR1 LGHNA, CDR2 YSLEER.

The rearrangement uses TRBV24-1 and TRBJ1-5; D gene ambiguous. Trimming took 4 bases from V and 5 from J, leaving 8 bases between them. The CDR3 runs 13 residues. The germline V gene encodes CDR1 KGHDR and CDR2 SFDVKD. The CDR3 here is CATSEQGYQPQHF. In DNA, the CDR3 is TGTGCCACCAGTGAACAAGGATATCAGCCCCAGCATTTT.

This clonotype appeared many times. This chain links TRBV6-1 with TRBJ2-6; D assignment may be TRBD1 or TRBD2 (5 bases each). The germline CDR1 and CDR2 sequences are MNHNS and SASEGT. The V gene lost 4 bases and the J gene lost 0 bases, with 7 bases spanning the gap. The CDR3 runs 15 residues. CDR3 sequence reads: CASSGGYSGANVLTF. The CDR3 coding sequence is TGTGCCAGCAGTGGGGGGTACTCTGGGGCCAACGTCCTGACTTTC.

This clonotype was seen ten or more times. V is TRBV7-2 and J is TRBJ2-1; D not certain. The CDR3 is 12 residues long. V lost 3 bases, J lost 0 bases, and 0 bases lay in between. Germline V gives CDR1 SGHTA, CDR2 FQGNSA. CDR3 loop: CASSFSYNEQFF. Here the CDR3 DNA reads TGTGCCAGCAGCTTCTCCTACAATGAGCAGTTCTTC.

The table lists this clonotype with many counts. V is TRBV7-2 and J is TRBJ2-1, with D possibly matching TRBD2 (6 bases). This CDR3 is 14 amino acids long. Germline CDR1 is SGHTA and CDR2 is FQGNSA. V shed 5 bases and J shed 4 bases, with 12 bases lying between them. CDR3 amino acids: CASSPGDGYNEQFF. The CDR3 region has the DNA TGTGCCAGCAGCCCGGGGGACGGATACAATGAGCAGTTCTTC.

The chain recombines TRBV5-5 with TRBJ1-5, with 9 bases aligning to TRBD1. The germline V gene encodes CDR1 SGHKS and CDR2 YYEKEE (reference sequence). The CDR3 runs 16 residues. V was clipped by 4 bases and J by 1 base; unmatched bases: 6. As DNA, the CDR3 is TGTGCCAGCAGCCCCGGGACAGGGTGGAGCAATCAGCCCCAGCATTTT. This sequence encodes CASSPGTGWSNQPQHF.

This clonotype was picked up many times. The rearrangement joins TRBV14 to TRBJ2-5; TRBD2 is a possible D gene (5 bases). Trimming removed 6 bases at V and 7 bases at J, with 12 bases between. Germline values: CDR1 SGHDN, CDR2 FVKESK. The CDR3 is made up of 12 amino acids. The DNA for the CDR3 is TGTGCCAGCAGTCATGGCGGAGGGACCCAGTACTTC. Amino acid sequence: CASSHGGGTQYF. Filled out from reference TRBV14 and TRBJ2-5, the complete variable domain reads EAGVTQFPSHSVIEKGQTVTLRCDPISGHDNLYWYRRVMGKEIKFLLHFVKESKQDESGMPNNRFLAERTGGTYSTLKVQPAELEDSGVYFCASSHGGGTQYFGPGTRLLVL.

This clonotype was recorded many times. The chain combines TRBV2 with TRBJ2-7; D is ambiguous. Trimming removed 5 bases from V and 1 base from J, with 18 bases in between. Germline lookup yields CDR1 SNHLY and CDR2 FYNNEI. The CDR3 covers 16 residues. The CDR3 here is CASSSSSGVKSYEQYF. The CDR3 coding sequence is TGTGCCAGCAGTTCCTCGAGTGGGGTAAAATCCTACGAGCAGTACTTC.

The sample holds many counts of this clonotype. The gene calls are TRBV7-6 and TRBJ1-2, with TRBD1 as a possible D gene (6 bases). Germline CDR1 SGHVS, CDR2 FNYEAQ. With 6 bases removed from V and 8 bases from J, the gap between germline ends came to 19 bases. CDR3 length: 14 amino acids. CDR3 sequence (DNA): TGTGCCAGCAGGGCGACAGGCCGATTGGGAGGCTACACCTTC. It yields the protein CASRATGRLGGYTF.

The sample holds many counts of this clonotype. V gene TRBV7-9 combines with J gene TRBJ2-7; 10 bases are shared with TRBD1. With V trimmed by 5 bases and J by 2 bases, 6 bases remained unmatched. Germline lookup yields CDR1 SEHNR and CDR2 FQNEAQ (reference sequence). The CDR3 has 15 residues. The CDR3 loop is CASSRDRGLPYEQYF. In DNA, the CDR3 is TGTGCCAGCAGCCGGGACAGGGGACTACCCTACGAGCAGTACTTC.

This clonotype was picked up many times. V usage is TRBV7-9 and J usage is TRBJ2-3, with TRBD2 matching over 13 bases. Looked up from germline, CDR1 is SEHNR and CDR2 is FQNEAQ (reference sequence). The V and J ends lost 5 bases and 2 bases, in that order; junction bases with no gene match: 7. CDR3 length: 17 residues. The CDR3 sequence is CASSARGLAGPTDTQYF. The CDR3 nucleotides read TGTGCCAGCAGCGCACGGGGACTAGCGGGGCCCACAGATACGCAGTATTTT.

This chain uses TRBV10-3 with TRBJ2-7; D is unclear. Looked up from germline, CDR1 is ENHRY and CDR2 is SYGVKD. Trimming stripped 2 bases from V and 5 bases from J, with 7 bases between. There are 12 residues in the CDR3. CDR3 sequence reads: CAISEHGHEQYF. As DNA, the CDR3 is TGTGCCATCAGTGAGCACGGCCACGAGCAGTACTTC.

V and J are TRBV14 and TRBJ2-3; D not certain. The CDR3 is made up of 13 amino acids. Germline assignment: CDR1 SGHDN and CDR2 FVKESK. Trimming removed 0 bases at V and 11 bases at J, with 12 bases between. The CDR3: CASSQDGRTRQYF. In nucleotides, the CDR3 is TGTGCCAGCAGCCAAGACGGCCGAACAAGGCAGTATTTT.

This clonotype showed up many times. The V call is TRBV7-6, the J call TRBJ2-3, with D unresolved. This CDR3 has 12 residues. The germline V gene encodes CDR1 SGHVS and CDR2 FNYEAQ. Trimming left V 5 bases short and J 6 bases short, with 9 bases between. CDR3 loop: CASSPDGDTQYF. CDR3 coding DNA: TGTGCCAGCAGCCCAGACGGGGATACGCAGTATTTT.

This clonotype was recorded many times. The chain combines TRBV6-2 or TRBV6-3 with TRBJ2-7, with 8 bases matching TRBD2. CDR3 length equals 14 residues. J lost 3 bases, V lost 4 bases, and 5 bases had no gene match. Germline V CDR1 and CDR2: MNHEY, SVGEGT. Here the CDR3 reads CASSSGTRSYEQYF. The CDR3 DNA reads TGTGCCAGCAGTTCCGGGACTAGAAGCTACGAGCAGTACTTC.

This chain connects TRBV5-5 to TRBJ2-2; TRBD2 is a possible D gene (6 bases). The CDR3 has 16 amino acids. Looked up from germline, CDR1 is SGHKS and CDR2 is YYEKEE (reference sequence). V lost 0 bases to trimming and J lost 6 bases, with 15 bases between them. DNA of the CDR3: TGTGCCAGCAGCTTGGTTCCCCTCGGAGGGGCCGGGGAGCTGTTTTTT. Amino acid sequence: CASSLVPLGGAGELFF.